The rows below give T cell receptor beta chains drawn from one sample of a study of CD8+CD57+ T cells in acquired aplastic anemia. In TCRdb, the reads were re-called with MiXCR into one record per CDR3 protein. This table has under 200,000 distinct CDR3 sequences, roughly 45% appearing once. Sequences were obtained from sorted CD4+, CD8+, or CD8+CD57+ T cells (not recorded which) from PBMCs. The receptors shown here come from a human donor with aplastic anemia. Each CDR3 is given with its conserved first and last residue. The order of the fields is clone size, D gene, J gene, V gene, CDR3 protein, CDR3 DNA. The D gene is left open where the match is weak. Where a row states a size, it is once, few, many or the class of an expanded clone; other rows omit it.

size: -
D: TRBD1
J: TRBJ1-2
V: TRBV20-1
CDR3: CSASRQGGYGYTF
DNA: TGCAGTGCTAGCAGACAGGGCGGCTATGGCTACACCTTC

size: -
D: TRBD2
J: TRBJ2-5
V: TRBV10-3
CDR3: CAIREGTSGKETQYF
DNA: TGTGCCATCAGGGAAGGGACTAGCGGGAAAGAGACCCAGTACTTC

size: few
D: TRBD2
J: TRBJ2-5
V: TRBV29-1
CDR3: CSPRLLAGIETQYF
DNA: TGCAGCCCGAGACTTCTAGCGGGGATAGAGACCCAGTACTTC

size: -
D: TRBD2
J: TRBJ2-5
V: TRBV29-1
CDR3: CSESSGSGTQHF
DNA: TGCAGCGAATCTAGCGGGAGTGGGACCCAGCACTTC

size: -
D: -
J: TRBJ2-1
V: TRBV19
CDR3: CASSIGGTAQFF
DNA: TGTGCCAGTAGTATCGGCGGGACAGCACAGTTCTTC

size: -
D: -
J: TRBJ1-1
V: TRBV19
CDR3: CASSEGRRNTEAFF
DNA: TGTGCCAGTAGTGAGGGACGGAGGAACACTGAAGCTTTCTTT

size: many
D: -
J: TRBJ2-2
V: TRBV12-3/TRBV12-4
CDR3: CATTLASISGELFF
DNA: TGTGCCACCACCCTAGCTTCCATTTCCGGGGAGCTGTTTTTT

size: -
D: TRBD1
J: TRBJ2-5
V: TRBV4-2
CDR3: CASSQDPTGTETQYF
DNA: TGTGCCAGCAGCCAAGACCCGACAGGGACAGAGACCCAGTACTTC

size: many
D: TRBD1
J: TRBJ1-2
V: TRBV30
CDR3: CAWSVGQLYTF
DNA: TGTGCCTGGAGTGTGGGACAGCTCTACACCTTC

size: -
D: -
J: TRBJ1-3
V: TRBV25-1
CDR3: CASSESGYPGNTIYF
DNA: TGTGCCAGCAGTGAATCAGGCTACCCTGGAAACACCATATATTTT

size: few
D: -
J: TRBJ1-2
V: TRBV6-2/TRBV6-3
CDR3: CASSYSGAQGESF
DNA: TGTGCCAGCAGTTACTCAGGAGCCCAGGGCGAGTCCTTC

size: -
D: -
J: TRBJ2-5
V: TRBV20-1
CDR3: CSARESGTVWGETQYF
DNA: TGCAGTGCTAGAGAGAGCGGGACAGTTTGGGGAGAGACCCAGTACTTC

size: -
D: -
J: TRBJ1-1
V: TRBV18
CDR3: CASSNVISSGVLAFF
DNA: TGTGCCAGCTCGAACGTAATCTCCAGTGGGGTCCTCGCTTTCTTT

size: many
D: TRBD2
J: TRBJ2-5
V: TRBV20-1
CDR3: CSAGGTSGRGAQYF
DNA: TGCAGTGCCGGAGGGACTAGCGGGAGGGGGGCCCAGTACTTC

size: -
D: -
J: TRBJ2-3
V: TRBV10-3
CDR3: CAISFGGLGQGTQYF
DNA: TGTGCCATCAGTTTCGGCGGTTTGGGCCAGGGTACGCAGTATTTT

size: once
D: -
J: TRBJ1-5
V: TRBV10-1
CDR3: CASSETGSQPQHF
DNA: TGCGCCAGCAGTGAGACAGGGAGTCAGCCCCAGCATTTT

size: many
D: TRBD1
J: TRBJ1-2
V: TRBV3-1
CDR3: CASSQDQGAYGYTF
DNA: TGTGCCAGCAGCCAAGACCAGGGGGCCTATGGCTACACCTTC

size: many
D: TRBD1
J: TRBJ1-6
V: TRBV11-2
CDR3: CASSLGAGGSPLHF
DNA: TGTGCCAGCAGCTTAGGGGCAGGGGGCTCACCCCTCCACTTT

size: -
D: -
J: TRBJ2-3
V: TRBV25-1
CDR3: CASSLDPSRADTQYF
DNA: TGTGCCAGCAGCTTAGATCCGAGCAGGGCAGATACGCAGTATTTT

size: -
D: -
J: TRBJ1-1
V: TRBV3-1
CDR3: CASSQVGHSNTEAFF
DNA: TGTGCCAGCAGCCAAGTGGGACACTCTAACACTGAAGCTTTCTTT

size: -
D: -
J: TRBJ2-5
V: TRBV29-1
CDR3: CSVEPPPQETQYF
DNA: TGCAGCGTTGAACCGCCACCCCAAGAGACCCAGTACTTC

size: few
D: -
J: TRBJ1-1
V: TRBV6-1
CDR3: CASRRGDTEAFF
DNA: TGTGCCAGCAGAAGGGGCGACACTGAAGCTTTCTTT

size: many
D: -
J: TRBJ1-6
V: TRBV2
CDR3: CASSIRLNSPLHF
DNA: TGTGCCAGCAGTATCCGCCTTAATTCACCCCTCCACTTT

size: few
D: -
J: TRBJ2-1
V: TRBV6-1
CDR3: CASSQTPPTTYLYNEQFF
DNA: TGTGCCAGCAGTCAAACCCCTCCAACTACTTACCTCTACAATGAGCAGTTCTTC

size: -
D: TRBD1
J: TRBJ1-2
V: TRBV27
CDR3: CASSLGQGGYGYTF
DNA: TGTGCCAGCAGTCTCGGACAGGGGGGGTATGGCTACACCTTC

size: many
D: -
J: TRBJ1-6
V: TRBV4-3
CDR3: CASSQDGNSPLHF
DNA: TGCGCCAGCAGCCAAGATGGGAATTCACCCCTCCACTTT

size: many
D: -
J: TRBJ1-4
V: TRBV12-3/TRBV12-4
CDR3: CASSLGVNEKLFF
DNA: TGTGCCAGCAGTCTTGGAGTTAATGAAAAACTGTTTTTT

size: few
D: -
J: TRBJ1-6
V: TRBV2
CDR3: CTSSEAPFPLHF
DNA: TGTACCAGCAGTGAAGCGCCCTTCCCCCTCCACTTT

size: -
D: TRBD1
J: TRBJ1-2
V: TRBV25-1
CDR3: CASSEYRGQGYTF
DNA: TGTGCCAGCAGTGAATACAGGGGGCAGGGCTACACCTTC

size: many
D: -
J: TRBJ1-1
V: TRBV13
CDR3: CASSFGTNTEAFF
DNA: TGTGCCAGCAGCTTCGGAACGAACACTGAAGCTTTCTTT

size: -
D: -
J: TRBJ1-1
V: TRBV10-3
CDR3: CAISWDPGTEAFF
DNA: TGTGCCATCAGTTGGGACCCGGGTACTGAAGCTTTCTTT

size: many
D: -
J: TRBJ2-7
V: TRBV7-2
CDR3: CASSRAYEQYF
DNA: TGTGCCAGCAGCCGTGCCTACGAGCAGTACTTC

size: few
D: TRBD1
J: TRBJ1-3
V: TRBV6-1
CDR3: CASSTDRGQGNTIYF
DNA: TGTGCCAGCAGCACAGACAGGGGGCAAGGAAACACCATATATTTT

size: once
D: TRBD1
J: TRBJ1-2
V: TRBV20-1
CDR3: CSARTGGSGYTF
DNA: TGCAGTGCTCGGACAGGGGGCAGTGGCTACACCTTC

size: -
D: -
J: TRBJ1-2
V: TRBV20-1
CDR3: CSARQKQWRYGYTF
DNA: TGCAGTGCTAGGCAGAAACAGTGGAGGTATGGCTACACCTTC

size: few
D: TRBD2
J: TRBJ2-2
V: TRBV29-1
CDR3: CSVGTSGGLNTGELFF
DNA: TGCAGCGTCGGGACTAGCGGGGGACTTAACACCGGGGAGCTGTTTTTT

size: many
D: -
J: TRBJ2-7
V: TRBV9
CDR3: CASSVEQGPSYEQYF
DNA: TGTGCCAGCAGCGTAGAACAGGGCCCTTCCTACGAGCAGTACTTC

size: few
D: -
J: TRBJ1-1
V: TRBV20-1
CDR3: CSASVAFGDTEAFF
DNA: TGCAGTGCTAGTGTCGCATTCGGGGACACTGAAGCTTTCTTT

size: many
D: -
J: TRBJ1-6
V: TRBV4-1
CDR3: CASSQERFNSPLHF
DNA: TGCGCCAGCAGCCAAGAACGGTTCAATTCACCCCTCCACTTT

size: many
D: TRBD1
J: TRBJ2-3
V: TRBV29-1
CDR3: CSADEGAADTQYF
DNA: TGCAGCGCTGATGAGGGGGCGGCAGATACGCAGTATTTT

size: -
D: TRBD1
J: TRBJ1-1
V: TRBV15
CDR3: CATSRDVGQEAFF
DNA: TGTGCCACCAGCAGAGATGTGGGACAGGAAGCTTTCTTT

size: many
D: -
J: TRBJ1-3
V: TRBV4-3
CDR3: CASSANSGNTIYF
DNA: TGCGCCAGCAGCGCAAATTCTGGAAACACCATATATTTT

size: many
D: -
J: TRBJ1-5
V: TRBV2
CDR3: CASSPTPRDQPQHF
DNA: TGTGCCAGCAGTCCAACGCCTCGGGACCAGCCCCAGCATTTT

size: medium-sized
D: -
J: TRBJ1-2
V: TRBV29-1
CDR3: CSAVNATRGYTF
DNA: TGCAGCGCCGTAAACGCCACGCGAGGCTACACCTTC

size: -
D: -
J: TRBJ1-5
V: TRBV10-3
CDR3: CAISDRNQPQHF
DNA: TGTGCCATCAGTGACAGGAATCAGCCCCAGCATTTT

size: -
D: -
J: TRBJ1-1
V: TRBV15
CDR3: CATSRAYGTEAFF
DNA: TGTGCCACCAGCAGAGCTTATGGCACTGAAGCTTTCTTT

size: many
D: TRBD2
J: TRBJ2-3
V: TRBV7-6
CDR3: CASSPRGSGGTDTQYF
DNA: TGTGCCAGCAGCCCCCGGGGTAGCGGGGGCACAGATACGCAGTATTTT

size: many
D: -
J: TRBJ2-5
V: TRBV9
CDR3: CASSPGVLQETQYF
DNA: TGTGCCAGCAGCCCAGGAGTTTTGCAAGAGACCCAGTACTTC

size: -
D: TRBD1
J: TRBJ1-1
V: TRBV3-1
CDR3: CACSQGQALAFF
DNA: TGTGCCTGCAGCCAAGGACAGGCTCTTGCTTTCTTT

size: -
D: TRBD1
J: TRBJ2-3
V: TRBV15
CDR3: CATSLRQGGPTDTQYF
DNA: TGTGCCACCAGTCTGAGACAGGGCGGGCCCACAGATACGCAGTATTTT

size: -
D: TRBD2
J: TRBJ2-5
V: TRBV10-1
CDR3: CASSLGLAGESRETQYF
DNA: TGCGCCAGCAGTCTTGGACTAGCGGGAGAAAGTCGAGAGACCCAGTACTTC

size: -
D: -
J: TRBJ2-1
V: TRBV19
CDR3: CASRLSQGGEQFF
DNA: TGTGCCAGTAGGCTCTCACAGGGCGGTGAGCAGTTCTTC

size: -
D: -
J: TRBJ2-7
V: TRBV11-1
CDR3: CASSLDPPGSSYEQYF
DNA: TGTGCCAGCAGCTTAGACCCCCCCGGGAGCTCCTACGAGCAGTACTTC

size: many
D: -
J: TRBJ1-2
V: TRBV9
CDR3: CASSVYKGQAYGYTF
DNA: TGTGCCAGCAGCGTATATAAAGGGCAGGCCTATGGCTACACCTTC

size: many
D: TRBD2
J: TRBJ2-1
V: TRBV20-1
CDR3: CSAREGRGVRNEQFF
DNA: TGCAGTGCTAGAGAGGGCCGGGGGGTTAGAAATGAGCAGTTCTTC